This passage covers 17 T cell receptor beta chains from one sample sequenced in a study of response to subunit inactivated influenza vaccine. MiXCR, applied by TCRdb to the RT-PCR reads, yields one record per CDR3 protein. The data show 800,000 or so distinct CDR3 sequences, 20% to 25% seen once. The sample in question was PBMCs from blood, obtained roughly 5 days after vaccination. The origin of the receptors is a man aged 50 or older who received an inactivated influenza vaccine.

This clonotype was seen a few times. This sequence joins TRBV10-3 and TRBJ2-1, with 12 bases identical to TRBD1. J lost 6 bases, V lost 5 bases, and 2 bases had no gene match. The CDR3 runs to 14 residues. Germline CDR1 ENHRY, CDR2 SYGVKD. The CDR3 loop reads CAISKGQGANEQFF. DNA for the CDR3: TGTGCCATCAGTAAGGGACAGGGGGCCAATGAGCAGTTCTTC.

This clonotype was detected only a few times. The CDR3 bases are TGTGCCAGCAGTTTACCGGGACAGAGTTATCAGCCCCAGCATTTT. Translating gives CASSLPGQSYQPQHF. V usage is TRBV12-3 or TRBV12-4 and J usage is TRBJ1-5, with 7 bases identical to TRBD1. V was pared by 2 bases and J by 5 bases, with 6 bases of the junction left unmatched. This CDR3 is built from 15 residues.

The CDR3 is CASSLRGIYSNQPQHF. CDR3 in DNA: TGTGCCAGCAGTTTGAGGGGGATATATAGCAATCAGCCCCAGCATTTT. The chain joins TRBV12-3 or TRBV12-4 to TRBJ1-5, with D tentatively TRBD1 (6 bases). There are 16 residues in the CDR3. V was pared by 3 bases and J by 0 bases, with 12 bases between.

This clonotype was seen a handful of times. As DNA, the CDR3 is TGTGCCAGCAGTTTCGACTTTGGCTCCTACGAGCAGTACTTC. It is translated as CASSFDFGSYEQYF. The J gene is TRBJ2-7, the V gene TRBV12-3 or TRBV12-4; no firm D call. The V end was cut by 3 bases, the J end by 0 bases, with 9 bases between. The CDR3 has 14 residues.

CDR3 in DNA: TGTGCCACCAGTGATTTGAGACTCACAGATACGCAGTATTTT. Its translation: CATSDLRLTDTQYF. The chain combines TRBV24-1 with TRBJ2-3; D remains unclear. Germline V CDR1 and CDR2: KGHDR, SFDVKD. The CDR3 consists of 14 residues. V lost 0 bases and J 2 bases, leaving 5 bases between the germline ends.

This clonotype was seen more than once but under ten times. The chain has TRBV6-1 and TRBJ1-4; D is unresolved. Germline lookup yields CDR1 MNHNS and CDR2 SASEGT. The length of the CDR3 is 14 residues. V dropped 6 bases and J dropped 6 bases, with 14 bases sitting between them. The CDR3 sequence: CASSVTYTDEKLFF. The CDR3 DNA reads as TGTGCCAGCAGCGTAACGTACACGGATGAAAAACTGTTTTTT.

V usage is TRBV12-3 or TRBV12-4 and J usage is TRBJ2-1, with D perhaps TRBD2 (5 bases). The ends were cut back, 4 bases at V and 12 bases at J, with 13 bases in the middle. This CDR3 has 12 residues. DNA for the CDR3: TGTGCCAGCAGTTCCGGGCTAGCCGGGCAGTTCTTC. This translates into CASSSGLAGQFF.

This clonotype was picked up many times. The rearrangement joins TRBV7-8 to TRBJ2-2; D unresolved. V dropped 5 bases and J dropped 5 bases, with 15 bases sitting between them. CDR3 length: 15 amino acids. Looked up from germline, CDR1 is SGHVS and CDR2 is FQNEAQ. CDR3 residues: CASSPLRVGTGELFF. DNA for the CDR3: TGTGCCAGCAGCCCTCTGAGAGTTGGGACCGGGGAGCTGTTTTTT.

This clonotype was counted a few times. The chain is built from TRBV15 and TRBJ2-3; D call uncertain. Germline CDR1 LNHNV, CDR2 YYDKDF (reference sequence). The CDR3 length is 14 residues. The germline V and J ends were trimmed by 0 bases and 4 bases, with 8 bases remaining between them. CDR3 in amino acids: CATSRDLNADTQYF. CDR3 DNA: TGTGCCACCAGCAGAGATTTGAACGCAGATACGCAGTATTTT.

As for this clonotype: At one end, the junction sequence differs from germline, possibly due to a read error. The chain joins TRBV5-1 to TRBJ2-5; D is perhaps TRBD1 or TRBD2 (6 bases each). Looked up from germline, CDR1 is SGHRS and CDR2 is YFSETQ. The CDR3 contains 14 residues. The CDR3 nucleotides are TGCGCCAGCAGCTTGGAAAGGGGGGCGACGACCAAGTACTTC. It specifies CASSLERGATTKYF.

In this sample, this clonotype turned up a few times. The chain joins TRBV27 to TRBJ2-1; weak D call: TRBD2 (5 bases). This CDR3 spans 15 amino acids. The ends were cut back, 2 bases at V and 4 bases at J, with 12 bases in the middle. Germline assignment: CDR1 MNHEY and CDR2 SMNVEV (reference sequence). DNA for the CDR3: TGTGCCAGCAGTTTAGCGGGCAGCTTGTACAATGAGCAGTTCTTC. Protein: CASSLAGSLYNEQFF.

This clonotype was detected a few times. At one end, the junction sequence differs from germline, possibly due to a read error. The rearrangement uses TRBV20-1 and TRBJ2-5, with D tentatively TRBD2 (6 bases). This CDR3 region has 15 residues. Germline loops: CDR1 DFQATT, CDR2 SNEGSKA (reference sequence). The CDR3 DNA reads as TGCAGTGCTAGAACCCTACTGACTAGACAAGAGGCCCAGTACTTC. This translates into CSARTLLTRQEAQYF.

J is TRBJ1-2 and V is TRBV27; D might be TRBD1 (5 bases). The ends were cut back, 4 bases at V and 6 bases at J, with 15 bases in the middle. Germline-derived CDR1 and CDR2 are MNHEY and SMNVEV (reference sequence). The CDR3 loop spans 14 amino acids. CDR3 sequence: CASSSLTDSHGYTF. The CDR3 DNA reads as TGTGCCAGCAGTTCGTTGACAGATTCCCATGGCTACACCTTC.

V is TRBV18 and J is TRBJ2-7; 8 bases align to TRBD2. CDR3 length: 16 amino acids. Germline values: CDR1 KGHSH, CDR2 LQKENI. The V segment lost 8 bases and the J segment 2 bases; nucleotides outside the gene matches: 14. The CDR3 region has the DNA TGTGCCAGCCAGGGCCCATTAGCGGGGAATACCTACGAGCAGTACTTC. It is translated as CASQGPLAGNTYEQYF.

This clonotype was observed a handful of times. This chain connects TRBV7-9 to TRBJ2-3; weak D call: TRBD1 (7 bases). V was clipped by 7 bases and J by 1 base, with 18 bases between them. Germline CDR1 SEHNR, CDR2 FQNEAQ (reference sequence). The length of the CDR3 is 16 residues. CDR3 sequence (DNA): TGTGCCAGCATCCGTGGAGGGGGCGCGGGCACAGATACGCAGTATTTT. It yields the protein CASIRGGGAGTDTQYF.

This chain links TRBV5-1 with TRBJ2-5; D is possibly TRBD2 (6 bases). The CDR3 has 15 amino acids. Germline CDR1 reads SGHRS; CDR2 reads YFSETQ. V was trimmed by 0 bases and J by 5 bases, leaving 14 bases between them. The CDR3 DNA follows: TGCGCCAGCAGCTTGGCCGGGGGAAAGGAGGAGACCCAGTACTTC. It encodes CASSLAGGKEETQYF.

The J gene is TRBJ2-3, the V gene TRBV28; 14 nucleotides align to TRBD2. This CDR3 is 18 amino acids long. Trimming at V came to 5 bases and at J to 4 bases, leaving 11 bases not matched to a gene. Germline CDR1 MDHEN, CDR2 SYDVKM. The DNA for the CDR3 is TGTGCCAGCAGTCCCAGACTAGCGGGAGGGCCCGTAGCAGATACGCAGTATTTT. Protein product: CASSPRLAGGPVADTQYF.